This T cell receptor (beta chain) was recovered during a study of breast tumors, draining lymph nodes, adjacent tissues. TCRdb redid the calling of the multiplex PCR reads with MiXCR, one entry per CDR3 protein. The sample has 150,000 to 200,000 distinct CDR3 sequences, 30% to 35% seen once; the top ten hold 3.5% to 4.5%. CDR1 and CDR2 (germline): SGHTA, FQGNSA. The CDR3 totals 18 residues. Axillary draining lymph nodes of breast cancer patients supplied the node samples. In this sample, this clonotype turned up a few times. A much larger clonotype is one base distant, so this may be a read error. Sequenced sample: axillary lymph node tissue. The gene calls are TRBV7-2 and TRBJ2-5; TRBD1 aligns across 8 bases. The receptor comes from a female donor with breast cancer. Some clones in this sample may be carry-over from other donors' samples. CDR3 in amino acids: CASSLVGQGAPAQQTQYF. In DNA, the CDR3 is TGTGCCAGCAGCTTAGTAGGTCAGGGGGCGCCGGCCCAACAGACCCAGTACTTC.